The rows below give T cell receptor beta chains drawn from one sample of a study of blood T cell repertoires in COVID-19. TCRdb's copy holds only in-frame clones and misses some; the assay was immunoSEQ multiplex PCR. Of about 200,000 clones listed, around 88% are singletons. Specimen: PBMCs or T cells enriched from blood (not recorded which). The source is a man between 35 and 55 years old with acute COVID-19. Each CDR3 is given without its conserved first and last residue. Some rows have no size entry. The others give once, few or many, or a class for an expanded clone.

J: TRBJ2-1
size: -
V: TRBV24-1
length: 12
CDR3: ATSEPGLAAEQF

J: TRBJ2-7
size: once
V: TRBV27
length: 12
CDR3: ASKTSASSYEQY

J: TRBJ1-1
size: few
V: TRBV6-5
length: 12
CDR3: ASSLRDSRTEAF

J: TRBJ2-2
size: few
V: TRBV27
length: 13
CDR3: ATGRTVSNTGELF

J: TRBJ1-5
size: -
V: TRBV9
length: 11
CDR3: ASSPTGIQPQH

J: TRBJ1-2
size: -
V: TRBV5-1
length: 10
CDR3: ASSLGTDGYT

J: TRBJ2-7
size: -
V: TRBV6-6
length: 12
CDR3: ASSLAGVQYEQY

J: TRBJ1-5
size: -
V: TRBV7-9
length: 12
CDR3: ASSSTGGYQPQH

J: TRBJ2-1
size: -
V: TRBV9
length: 12
CDR3: ASSVAVRRNEQF

J: TRBJ2-6
size: -
V: TRBV27
length: 15
CDR3: ASSGTGPSSGANVLT

J: TRBJ1-2
size: -
V: TRBV25-1
length: 12
CDR3: ASSGLTGQGGYT